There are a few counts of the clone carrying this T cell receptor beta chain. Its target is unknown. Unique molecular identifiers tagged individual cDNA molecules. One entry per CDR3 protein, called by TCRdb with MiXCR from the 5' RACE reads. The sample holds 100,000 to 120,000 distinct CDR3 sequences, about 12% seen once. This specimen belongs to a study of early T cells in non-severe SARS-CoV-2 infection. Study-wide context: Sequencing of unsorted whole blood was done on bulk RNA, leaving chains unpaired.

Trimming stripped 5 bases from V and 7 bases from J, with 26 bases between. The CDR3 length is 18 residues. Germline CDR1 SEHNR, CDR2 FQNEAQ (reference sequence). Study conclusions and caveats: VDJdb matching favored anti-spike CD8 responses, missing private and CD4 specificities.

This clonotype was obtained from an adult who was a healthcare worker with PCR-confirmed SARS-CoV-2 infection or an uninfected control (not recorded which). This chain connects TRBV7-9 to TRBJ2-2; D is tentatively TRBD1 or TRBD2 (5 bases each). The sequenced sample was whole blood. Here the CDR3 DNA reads TGTGCCAGCAGCCCCAAGCGAGTAGCGTCGCCGACAGACGGGGAGCTGTTTTTT. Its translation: CASSPKRVASPTDGELFF.